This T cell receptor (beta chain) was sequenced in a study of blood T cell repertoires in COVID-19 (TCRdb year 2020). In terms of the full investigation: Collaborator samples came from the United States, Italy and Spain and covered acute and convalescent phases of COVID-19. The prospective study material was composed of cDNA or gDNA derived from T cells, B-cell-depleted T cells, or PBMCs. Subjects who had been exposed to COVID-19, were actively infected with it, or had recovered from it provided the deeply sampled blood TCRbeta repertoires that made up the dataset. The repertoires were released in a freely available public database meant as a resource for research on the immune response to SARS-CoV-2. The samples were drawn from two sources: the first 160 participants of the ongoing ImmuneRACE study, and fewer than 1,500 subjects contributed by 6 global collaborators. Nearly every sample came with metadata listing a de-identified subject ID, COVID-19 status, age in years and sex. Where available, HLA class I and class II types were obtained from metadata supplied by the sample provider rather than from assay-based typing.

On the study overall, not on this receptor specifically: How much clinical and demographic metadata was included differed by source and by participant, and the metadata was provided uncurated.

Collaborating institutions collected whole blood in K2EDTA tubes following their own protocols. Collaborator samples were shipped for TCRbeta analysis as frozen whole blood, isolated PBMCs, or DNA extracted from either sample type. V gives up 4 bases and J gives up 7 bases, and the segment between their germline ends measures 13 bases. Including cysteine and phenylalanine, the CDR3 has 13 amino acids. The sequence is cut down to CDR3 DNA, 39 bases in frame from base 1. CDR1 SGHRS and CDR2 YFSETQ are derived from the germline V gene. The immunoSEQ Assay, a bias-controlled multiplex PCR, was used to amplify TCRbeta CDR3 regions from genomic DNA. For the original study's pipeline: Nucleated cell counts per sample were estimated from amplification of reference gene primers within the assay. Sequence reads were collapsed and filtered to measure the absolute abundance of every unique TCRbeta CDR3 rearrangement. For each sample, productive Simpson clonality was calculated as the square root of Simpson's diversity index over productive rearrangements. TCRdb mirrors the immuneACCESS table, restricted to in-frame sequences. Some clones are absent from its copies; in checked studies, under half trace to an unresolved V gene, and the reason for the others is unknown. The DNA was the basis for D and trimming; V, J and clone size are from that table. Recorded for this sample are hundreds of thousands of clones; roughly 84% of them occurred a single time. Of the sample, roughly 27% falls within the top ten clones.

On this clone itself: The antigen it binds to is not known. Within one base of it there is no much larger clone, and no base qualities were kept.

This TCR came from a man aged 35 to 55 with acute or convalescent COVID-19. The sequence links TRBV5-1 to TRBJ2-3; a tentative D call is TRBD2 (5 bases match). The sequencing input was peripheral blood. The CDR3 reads CASSPGEGNTQYF. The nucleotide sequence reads TGCGCCAGCAGCCCCGGTGAGGGCAATACGCAGTATTTT. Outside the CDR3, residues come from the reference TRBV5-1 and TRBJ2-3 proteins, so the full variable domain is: KAGVTQTPRYLIKTRGQQVTLSCSPISGHRSVSWYQQTPGQGLQFLFEYFSETQRNKGNFPGRFSGRQFSNSRSEMNVSTLELGDSALYLCASSPGEGNTQYFGPGTRLTVL.